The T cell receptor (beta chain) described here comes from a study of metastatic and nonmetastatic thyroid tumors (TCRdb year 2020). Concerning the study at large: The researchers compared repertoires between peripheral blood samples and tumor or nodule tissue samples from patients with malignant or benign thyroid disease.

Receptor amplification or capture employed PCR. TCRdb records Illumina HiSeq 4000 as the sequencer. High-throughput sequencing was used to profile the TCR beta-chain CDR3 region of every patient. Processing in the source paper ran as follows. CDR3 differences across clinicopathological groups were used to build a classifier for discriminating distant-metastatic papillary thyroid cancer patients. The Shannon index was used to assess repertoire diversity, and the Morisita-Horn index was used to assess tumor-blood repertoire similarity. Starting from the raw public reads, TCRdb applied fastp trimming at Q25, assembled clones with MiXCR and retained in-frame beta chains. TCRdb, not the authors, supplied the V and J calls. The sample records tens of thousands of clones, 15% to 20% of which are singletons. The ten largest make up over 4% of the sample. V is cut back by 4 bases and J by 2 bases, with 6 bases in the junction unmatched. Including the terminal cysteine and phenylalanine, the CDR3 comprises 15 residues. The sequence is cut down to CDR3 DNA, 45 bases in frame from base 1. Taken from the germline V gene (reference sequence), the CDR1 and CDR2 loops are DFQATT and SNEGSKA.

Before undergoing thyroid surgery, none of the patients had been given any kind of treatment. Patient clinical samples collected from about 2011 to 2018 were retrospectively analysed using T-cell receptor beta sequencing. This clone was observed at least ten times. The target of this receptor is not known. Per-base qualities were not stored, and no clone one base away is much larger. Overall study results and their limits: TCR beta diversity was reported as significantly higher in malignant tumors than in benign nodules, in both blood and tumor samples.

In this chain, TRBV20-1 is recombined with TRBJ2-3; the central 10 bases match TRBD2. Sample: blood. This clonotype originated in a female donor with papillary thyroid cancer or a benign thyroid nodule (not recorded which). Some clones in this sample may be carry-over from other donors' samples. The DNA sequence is TGCAGTGCTACCCCCACTAGCGGGGTCACAGATACGCAGTATTTT. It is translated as CSATPTSGVTDTQYF.